This record concerns one T cell receptor beta chain sequence. The antigen is undetermined. The ends were cut back, 5 bases at V and 10 bases at J, with 11 bases in the middle. The CDR3 is made up of 12 amino acids. In germline, CDR1 is SEHNR, CDR2 FQNEAQ (reference sequence). Measured with immunoSEQ multiplex PCR; TCRdb has only the in-frame clones, and not every one. In the table there are roughly 6,000 clones, approximately 71% of which are singletons. This sample was taken from a study of tumor-infiltrating lymphocytes in localized non-small cell lung cancer. Study-wide background: Each patient gave resected tumor and non-adjacent uninvolved lung tissue.

Study-level points and caveats: T-cell fraction did not differ between immunotypes IM1 and IM2. TCRbeta sequencing showed higher T cell infiltration in tumors than uninvolved lung. Recurrence-free survival showed no association with tumor T-cell fraction.

This rearrangement joins TRBV7-9 to TRBJ1-4; no definite D call. The clonotype was recovered from a human donor with non-small cell lung cancer. Sequencing used lung tumor tissue. DNA for the CDR3: TGTGCCAGCAGCCTCGGACCGGCAAAACTGTTTTTT. It yields the protein CASSLGPAKLFF.